This record concerns one T cell receptor (beta chain) sequence. Its antigen is as yet unknown. The source of the sample is a study of shared clonotypes between healthy human individuals. Study-level findings and limits: Rarefaction analysis demonstrated incomplete sorted-subset sequencing notwithstanding large depth.

CDR1 is SGHDT and CDR2 is YYEEEE in the germline V gene. The CDR3 length is 16 residues. V shed 4 bases, J shed 5 bases, and the junction held 11 bases outside the gene matches. Produced via immunoSEQ multiplex PCR; TCRdb's table is partial and in-frame only. This repertoire shows 2,500,000 or so clones, around 93% found once; its top ten account for around 0.4%. The sample was naive CD4+ T cells from PBMCs. Noted subset: CD45RA+ positively selected. This TCR was sampled from a man younger than 30 in good health. Some clones in this sample may be carry-over from other donors' samples. This sequence joins TRBV5-6 and TRBJ2-1, with 8 bases lining up with TRBD1. The CDR3 is CASSLTGGGLDNEQFF. Here the CDR3 DNA reads TGTGCCAGCAGCCTTACAGGGGGAGGTTTGGACAATGAGCAGTTCTTC.